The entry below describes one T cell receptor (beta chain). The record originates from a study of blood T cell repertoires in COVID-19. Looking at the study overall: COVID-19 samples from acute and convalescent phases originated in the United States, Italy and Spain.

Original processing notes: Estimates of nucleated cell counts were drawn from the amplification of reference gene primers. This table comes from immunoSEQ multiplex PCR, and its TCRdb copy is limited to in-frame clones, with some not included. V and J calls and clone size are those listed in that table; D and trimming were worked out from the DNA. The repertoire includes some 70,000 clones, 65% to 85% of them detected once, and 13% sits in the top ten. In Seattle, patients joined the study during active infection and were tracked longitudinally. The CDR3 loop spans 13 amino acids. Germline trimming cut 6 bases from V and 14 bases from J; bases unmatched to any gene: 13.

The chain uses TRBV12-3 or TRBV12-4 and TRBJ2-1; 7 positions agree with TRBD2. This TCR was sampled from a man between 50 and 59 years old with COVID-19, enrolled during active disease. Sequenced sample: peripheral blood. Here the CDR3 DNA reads TGTGCCAGCAGCCCCTTTGAAGGGCGGGAGAAGTTCTTC. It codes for CASSPFEGREKFF.